These 18 T cell receptor beta chains came from one sample sequenced in a study of blood T cell repertoires in COVID-19. Clones were read by immunoSEQ multiplex PCR, and TCRdb kept only the in-frame ones, dropping some. The table has 200,000 or so clones, over 65% seen once. The sample comprised peripheral blood. The receptors come from a person aged 70 to 85 with COVID-19, enrolled during active disease.

The rearrangement uses TRBV5-1 and TRBJ2-3; 9 nucleotides match TRBD2. Germline CDR1 reads SGHRS; CDR2 reads YFSETQ. This CDR3 contains 15 residues. V was pared by 0 bases and J by 5 bases, with 4 bases of the junction left unmatched. The CDR3 DNA is TGCGCCAGCAGCTTGGAGGGACTAGCAGTAGATACGCAGTATTTT. The encoded protein is CASSLEGLAVDTQYF.

This clone turned up a few times. This chain joins TRBV7-2 and TRBJ2-4; weak D call: TRBD1 (6 bases). V was cut by 4 bases and J by 2 bases, with 12 bases left in between. Germline V CDR1 and CDR2: SGHTA, FQGNSA. The CDR3 totals 15 residues. The CDR3 loop reads CASSSNRVTKNIQYF. The DNA of the CDR3 is TGTGCCAGCAGCTCCAACAGGGTAACCAAAAACATTCAGTACTTC.

This sequence joins TRBV18 and TRBJ1-5, with TRBD1 as a possible D gene (5 bases). The CDR3 sequence is 15 residues long. V was pared by 6 bases and J by 4 bases, with 16 bases between. CDR1 is KGHSH and CDR2 is LQKENI in the germline V gene. CDR3 in amino acids: CASSRRGTGNQPQHF. DNA for the CDR3: TGTGCCAGCTCCCGCCGGGGGACGGGGAATCAGCCCCAGCATTTT.

The genes are TRBV24-1 and TRBJ2-7; 13 positions match TRBD2. The germline gives CDR1 KGHDR, CDR2 SFDVKD. The trim removed 9 bases at V and 7 bases at J, leaving 5 bases unmatched. CDR3 length: 13 amino acids. The DNA of the CDR3 is TGTGCCACCTCAGGACTAGCGGGGGATGAGCAGTACTTC. It codes for CATSGLAGDEQYF.

V and J are TRBV29-1 and TRBJ2-3; a possible D gene is TRBD2 (7 bases). CDR1 and CDR2 from the germline V gene are SQVTM and ANQGSEA. The CDR3 contains 14 residues. V was cut by 2 bases and J by 4 bases, with 13 bases left in between. CDR3 residues: CSVESGGHPDTQYF. The CDR3 DNA follows: TGCAGCGTTGAATCCGGGGGGCACCCAGATACGCAGTATTTT.

V gene TRBV6-1 combines with J gene TRBJ2-7; D might be TRBD2 (6 bases). CDR1 is MNHNS, CDR2 SASEGT, per germline. Trimming shortened V by 1 base and J by 7 bases, and 17 bases separated the two germline ends. The CDR3 sequence is 15 residues long. CDR3 in DNA: TGTGCCAGCAGTGAAGGGGGTAGGACTACCTGGGAGCAGTACTTC. Translating gives CASSEGGRTTWEQYF.

In its sample, this clone was seen a few times. The genes are TRBV5-1 and TRBJ2-1, with 11 bases aligning to TRBD2. Trimming removed 0 bases from V and 5 bases from J; junction bases left unmatched: 4. The CDR3 consists of 16 residues. CDR1 is SGHRS and CDR2 is YFSETQ in the germline V gene. CDR3 sequence reads: CASSLDTSGGHNEQFF. The CDR3 nucleotides are TGCGCCAGCAGCTTGGATACTAGCGGGGGACACAATGAGCAGTTCTTC.

V and J are TRBV19 and TRBJ2-2, with D unresolved. Germline CDR1 LNHDA, CDR2 SQIVND (reference sequence). Trimming removed 5 bases from V and 3 bases from J, with 10 bases in between. The CDR3 consists of 14 residues. The CDR3 region is CASSQYSYTGELFF. The CDR3 nucleotides are TGTGCCAGTAGTCAATACAGCTACACCGGGGAGCTGTTTTTT.

V is TRBV18 and J is TRBJ1-5; TRBD1 is a possible D gene (6 bases). The CDR3 is 13 residues long. The V end lost 6 bases, the J end lost 7 bases, and 13 bases lay between the germline ends. The germline gives CDR1 KGHSH, CDR2 LQKENI. CDR3 in DNA: TGTGCCAGCTCTAGGGGGGGGCGCCAGCCCCAGCATTTT. As protein: CASSRGGRQPQHF.

V and J are TRBV6-2 or TRBV6-3 and TRBJ1-4; weak D call: TRBD1 (6 bases). Germline assignment: CDR1 MNHEY and CDR2 SVGEGT. The CDR3 extends over 15 amino acids. V lost 2 bases and J 7 bases, leaving 14 bases between the germline ends. In DNA form, the CDR3 reads TGTGCCAGCAGTTACCGTCCAGGGGTCGGTGAAAAACTGTTTTTT. It encodes CASSYRPGVGEKLFF.

V and J are TRBV7-9 and TRBJ2-1; D is possibly TRBD2 (6 bases). Per the germline V gene, CDR1 is SEHNR and CDR2 is FQNEAQ (reference sequence). V was cut by 5 bases and J by 8 bases, with 19 bases left in between. The CDR3 loop spans 15 amino acids. DNA of the CDR3: TGTGCCAGCAGCCCCTCGCCGGGGGTCCCCTATGAGCAGTTCTTC. It translates to CASSPSPGVPYEQFF.

This chain joins TRBV6-2 or TRBV6-3 and TRBJ2-7, with D unresolved. The CDR3 runs 14 residues. CDR1 is MNHEY, CDR2 SVGEGT, per germline. Trimming removed 1 base at V and 1 base at J, with 8 bases between. As DNA, the CDR3 is TGTGCCAGCAGTTACTATGGCAGTTCCTACGAGCAGTACTTC. As protein: CASSYYGSSYEQYF.

This rearrangement joins TRBV27 to TRBJ2-7; no definite D call. CDR1 and CDR2 from the germline V gene are MNHEY and SMNVEV (reference sequence). Trimming took 4 bases from V and 5 from J, leaving 15 bases between them. The CDR3 has 14 amino acids. CDR3 residues: CASSSGFVADEQYF. Written as DNA, the CDR3 is TGTGCCAGCAGTTCAGGTTTTGTCGCTGACGAGCAGTACTTC.

This chain links TRBV27 with TRBJ2-2, with 12 bases lining up with TRBD1. CDR1 and CDR2 from the germline V gene are MNHEY and SMNVEV (reference sequence). This CDR3 region has 21 residues. The J segment lost 6 bases and the V segment lost 6 bases, leaving 23 bases of the junction unmatched. The CDR3 DNA is TGTGCCAGCAGACCCAACCGGGACAGGGGGCGAATTGGGTCGGTGGCCGGGGAGCTGTTTTTT. Amino acid sequence: CASRPNRDRGRIGSVAGELFF.

This chain uses TRBV18 with TRBJ1-2; 7 bases match TRBD1. Germline V gene sequence: CDR1 KGHSH, CDR2 LQKENI. With V trimmed by 0 bases and J by 11 bases, 6 bases remained unmatched. This CDR3 has 13 residues. The CDR3 region has the DNA TGTGCCAGCTCACCACCAGACAGGGTTGGGTACACCTTC. Translating it yields CASSPPDRVGYTF.

This chain uses TRBV7-8 with TRBJ1-5; unclear D gene. This CDR3 has 18 amino acids. Deletions cut 0 bases from V and 7 bases from J, with 22 bases between. Germline V gene lookup returns CDR1 SGHVS and CDR2 FQNEAQ. The CDR3 DNA follows: TGTGCCAGCAGCTTAGCTATAAGCGCGGGCAACTCGCTCCAGCCCCAGCATTTT. Its translation is CASSLAISAGNSLQPQHF.

V is TRBV19 and J is TRBJ2-2, with 8 bases matching TRBD2. CDR1 and CDR2 (germline): LNHDA, SQIVND (reference sequence). The CDR3 has 17 residues. Unmatched junction bases numbered 11, after V lost 5 bases and J lost 3 bases. The CDR3 loop is CASSGPGLASDTGELFF. For the CDR3, the DNA is TGTGCCAGTAGTGGTCCTGGACTAGCATCTGACACCGGGGAGCTGTTTTTT. The complete variable domain, with remaining parts taken from reference TRBV19 and TRBJ2-2, reads DGGITQSPKYLFRKEGQNVTLSCEQNLNHDAMYWYRQDPGQGLRLIYYSQIVNDFQKGDIAEGYSVSREKKESFPLTVTSAQKNPTAFYLCASSGPGLASDTGELFFGEGSRLTVL.

The V gene is TRBV27, the J gene TRBJ2-3; tentative D call: TRBD2 (5 bases). CDR1 and CDR2 (germline): MNHEY, SMNVEV (reference sequence). V was cut by 8 bases and J by 4 bases, with 19 bases left in between. The CDR3 totals 15 residues. CDR3 amino acids: CASGTRLRGSDTQYF. As DNA, the CDR3 is TGTGCCAGCGGTACTCGACTGAGAGGGTCAGATACGCAGTATTTT.